These T cell receptor beta chains were read from a single sample in a study of beta chain features in type 1 diabetes. The method was immunoSEQ multiplex PCR; TCRdb's version includes in-frame clones alone and lacks a portion of them. The table shows nearly 700,000 clones, with 13% occurring only once. The sample taken for sequencing was naive CD4+ T cells from blood. The source is a man aged 18 to 35 with type 1 diabetes. Both conserved end residues are part of each CDR3. D genes are given only for firm matches. Some rows mark clone size as missing; the rest say once, few, many or name a class of expanded clone.

abundance: few; v_gene: TRBV7-9; d_gene: .; j_gene: TRBJ2-3; CDR3nt: TGTGCCAGCAGCTTAAATCAAGACAGGTTACCGGATACGCAGTATTTT; CDR3aa: CASSLNQDRLPDTQYF
abundance: .; v_gene: TRBV25-1; d_gene: TRBD1; j_gene: TRBJ1-2; CDR3nt: TGTGCCAGCAGTGAGCCTGGACAGGGTTACGATGGCTACACCTTC; CDR3aa: CASSEPGQGYDGYTF
abundance: .; v_gene: TRBV18; d_gene: .; j_gene: TRBJ1-3; CDR3nt: TGTGCCAGCTCACCAGAGGGCTCTGGAAACACCATATATTTT; CDR3aa: CASSPEGSGNTIYF
abundance: few; v_gene: TRBV6-6; d_gene: TRBD1; j_gene: TRBJ1-1; CDR3nt: TGTGCCAGCAGCATACGGGGACAGGGGGCTAACACTGAAGCTTTCTTT; CDR3aa: CASSIRGQGANTEAFF
abundance: .; v_gene: TRBV6-6; d_gene: .; j_gene: TRBJ2-3; CDR3nt: TGTGCCAGCAGTTACTCGATAGTTAGCACAGATACGCAGTATTTT; CDR3aa: CASSYSIVSTDTQYF
abundance: few; v_gene: TRBV30; d_gene: .; j_gene: TRBJ2-7; CDR3nt: TGTGCCTGGAGTGTGACTACCTACGAGCAGTACTTC; CDR3aa: CAWSVTTYEQYF
abundance: few; v_gene: TRBV30; d_gene: .; j_gene: TRBJ2-7; CDR3nt: TGTGCCTGGAGCCTATTCAATATCCTGGACGGGTACGAGCAGTACTTC; CDR3aa: CAWSLFNILDGYEQYF
abundance: .; v_gene: TRBV10-3; d_gene: .; j_gene: TRBJ2-3; CDR3nt: TGTGCCACCACGGACGGTTCATCGGATACGCAGTATTTT; CDR3aa: CATTDGSSDTQYF
abundance: .; v_gene: TRBV27; d_gene: TRBD1; j_gene: TRBJ2-5; CDR3nt: TGTGCCAGCAGTTTAAGCCCTCGACAGGGGTTGGGGACCCAGTACTTC; CDR3aa: CASSLSPRQGLGTQYF
abundance: few; v_gene: TRBV6-1; d_gene: .; j_gene: TRBJ1-5; CDR3nt: TGTGCCAGCAGTGAAGAGGGGGGTCAGCCCCAGCATTTT; CDR3aa: CASSEEGGQPQHF
abundance: .; v_gene: TRBV5-4; d_gene: TRBD2; j_gene: TRBJ2-3; CDR3nt: TGTGCCAGCAGCTTGGAGGCGGGGGGTGATACGCAGTATTTT; CDR3aa: CASSLEAGGDTQYF
abundance: few; v_gene: TRBV2; d_gene: .; j_gene: TRBJ1-1; CDR3nt: TGTGCCAGCAAGAGGAACACTGAAGCTTTCTTT; CDR3aa: CASKRNTEAFF
abundance: .; v_gene: TRBV29-1; d_gene: TRBD1; j_gene: TRBJ1-2; CDR3nt: TGCAGCGGCGTCCCCCGTCCAGGGGGGGATGGCTACACCTTC; CDR3aa: CSGVPRPGGDGYTF
abundance: .; v_gene: TRBV19; d_gene: TRBD1; j_gene: TRBJ1-2; CDR3nt: TGTGCCAGTAGGACAGGGGAGGTTGGCTACACCTTC; CDR3aa: CASRTGEVGYTF
abundance: .; v_gene: TRBV28; d_gene: .; j_gene: TRBJ2-1; CDR3nt: TGTGCCAGCAGGGTAGGGGGGCGTAATGAGCAGTTCTTC; CDR3aa: CASRVGGRNEQFF
abundance: .; v_gene: TRBV28; d_gene: .; j_gene: TRBJ1-2; CDR3nt: TGTGCCAGCAGTTTGGTCTACCCTAACTATGGCTACACCTTC; CDR3aa: CASSLVYPNYGYTF
abundance: .; v_gene: TRBV6-1; d_gene: .; j_gene: TRBJ1-3; CDR3nt: TGTGCCAGCAGTGAAGCGGGCCACAGCTCTGGAAACACCATATATTTT; CDR3aa: CASSEAGHSSGNTIYF
abundance: .; v_gene: TRBV21-1; d_gene: .; j_gene: TRBJ1-1; CDR3nt: TGTGCCAGCAGCAAAGAAGATCGGAACACTGAAGCTTTCTTT; CDR3aa: CASSKEDRNTEAFF
abundance: few; v_gene: TRBV5-6; d_gene: .; j_gene: TRBJ2-2; CDR3nt: TGTGCCAGCAGCTTGGCAGGAGTTCTGAACACCGGGGAGCTGTTTTTT; CDR3aa: CASSLAGVLNTGELFF
abundance: few; v_gene: TRBV6-5; d_gene: .; j_gene: TRBJ2-5; CDR3nt: TGTGCCAGCAGCCGGACAGAACCCCAAGAGACCCAGTACTTC; CDR3aa: CASSRTEPQETQYF
abundance: few; v_gene: TRBV25-1; d_gene: .; j_gene: TRBJ1-1; CDR3nt: TGTGCCAGCAGTATCACCGTTTCTCCCGGGGCTGAAGCTTTCTTT; CDR3aa: CASSITVSPGAEAFF
abundance: few; v_gene: TRBV13; d_gene: .; j_gene: TRBJ2-7; CDR3nt: TGTGCCAGCAGCCTCGACAGATCCTACGAGCAGTACTTC; CDR3aa: CASSLDRSYEQYF
abundance: .; v_gene: TRBV7-2; d_gene: .; j_gene: TRBJ2-3; CDR3nt: TGTGCCAGCAGCTCGACAACAGATACGCAGTATTTT; CDR3aa: CASSSTTDTQYF
abundance: .; v_gene: TRBV28; d_gene: TRBD1; j_gene: TRBJ1-2; CDR3nt: TGTGCCAGCATTAACCCCGGGACAGACTATGGCTACACCTTC; CDR3aa: CASINPGTDYGYTF
abundance: .; v_gene: TRBV6-5; d_gene: TRBD1; j_gene: TRBJ2-5; CDR3nt: TGTGCCAGCAGTTACACTCCGGGACAGGGGGAGACCCAGTACTTC; CDR3aa: CASSYTPGQGETQYF
abundance: .; v_gene: TRBV19; d_gene: .; j_gene: TRBJ2-5; CDR3nt: TGTGCCAGTAGTATTTTCAGAGGAGAGACCCAGTACTTC; CDR3aa: CASSIFRGETQYF
abundance: few; v_gene: TRBV5-1; d_gene: .; j_gene: TRBJ1-1; CDR3nt: TGCGCCAGCAGCTACGGACAGAACACTGAAGCTTTCTTT; CDR3aa: CASSYGQNTEAFF
abundance: .; v_gene: TRBV5-1; d_gene: TRBD2; j_gene: TRBJ2-3; CDR3nt: TGCGCCAGCACCTTGACTAGCGGGGCCGCAGATACGCAGTATTTT; CDR3aa: CASTLTSGAADTQYF
abundance: .; v_gene: TRBV6-1; d_gene: .; j_gene: TRBJ2-3; CDR3nt: TGTGCCAGCAGTGCGAGTAGGGGAGACACAGATACGCAGTATTTT; CDR3aa: CASSASRGDTDTQYF
abundance: .; v_gene: TRBV7-2; d_gene: .; j_gene: TRBJ1-2; CDR3nt: TGTGCCAGCAGCTTAGAGGTCTTCTATGGCTACACCTTC; CDR3aa: CASSLEVFYGYTF
abundance: few; v_gene: TRBV6-1; d_gene: TRBD1; j_gene: TRBJ1-4; CDR3nt: TGTGCCAGCAGCCCGGACAGGAGTAATGAAAAACTGTTTTTT; CDR3aa: CASSPDRSNEKLFF
abundance: .; v_gene: TRBV2; d_gene: .; j_gene: TRBJ2-2; CDR3nt: TGTGCCAGCAGGGAGGGGTCGCAAACCGGGGAGCTGTTTTTT; CDR3aa: CASREGSQTGELFF
abundance: .; v_gene: TRBV9; d_gene: .; j_gene: TRBJ1-2; CDR3nt: TGTGCCAGCAGCGTAGATCAAGGGTCCGATGGCTACACCTTC; CDR3aa: CASSVDQGSDGYTF
abundance: .; v_gene: TRBV7-9; d_gene: .; j_gene: TRBJ1-4; CDR3nt: TGTGCCAGCAGCTCGGTGCCGGGTGAAAAACTGTTTTTT; CDR3aa: CASSSVPGEKLFF
abundance: .; v_gene: TRBV7-9; d_gene: .; j_gene: TRBJ2-7; CDR3nt: TGTGCCAGCAGCCAGAGTAACTTTCCCGAGCAGTACTTC; CDR3aa: CASSQSNFPEQYF
abundance: .; v_gene: TRBV7-3; d_gene: .; j_gene: TRBJ1-2; CDR3nt: TGTGCCAGCAGCTTATCGGGCACCGAGTCTGGTGGCTACACCTTC; CDR3aa: CASSLSGTESGGYTF
abundance: .; v_gene: TRBV27; d_gene: .; j_gene: TRBJ1-1; CDR3nt: TGTGCCAGCAGTTTATATCGGAATACTGAAGCTTTCTTT; CDR3aa: CASSLYRNTEAFF
abundance: .; v_gene: TRBV28; d_gene: .; j_gene: TRBJ1-5; CDR3nt: TGTGCCAGCAGTACAGGACCCAGTCCCGGTCAGCCCCAGCATTTT; CDR3aa: CASSTGPSPGQPQHF
abundance: few; v_gene: TRBV25-1; d_gene: .; j_gene: TRBJ2-7; CDR3nt: TGTGCCAGCAGTGAAACAGACGGGAGCTCCTACGAGCAGTACTTC; CDR3aa: CASSETDGSSYEQYF
abundance: .; v_gene: TRBV2; d_gene: .; j_gene: TRBJ1-2; CDR3nt: TGTGCCAGCAGTGAACAGGGCCCAAACTATGGCTACACCTTC; CDR3aa: CASSEQGPNYGYTF
abundance: few; v_gene: TRBV19; d_gene: .; j_gene: TRBJ1-5; CDR3nt: TGTGCCAGCCACTATTGGGGGGGCAATCAGCCCCAGCATTTT; CDR3aa: CASHYWGGNQPQHF
abundance: .; v_gene: TRBV4-1; d_gene: .; j_gene: TRBJ1-1; CDR3nt: TGCGCCAGCAGCCTTGGGATGAACACTGAAGCTTTCTTT; CDR3aa: CASSLGMNTEAFF
abundance: .; v_gene: TRBV29-1; d_gene: TRBD2; j_gene: TRBJ2-1; CDR3nt: TGCAGCGTTCCACGGGCTAGCGGGATTAGCTCCTACAATGAGCAGTTCTTC; CDR3aa: CSVPRASGISSYNEQFF
abundance: many; v_gene: TRBV30; d_gene: .; j_gene: TRBJ1-6; CDR3nt: TGTGCCTGGAGCCGGGCCGTCAGTTCACCCCTCCACTTT; CDR3aa: CAWSRAVSSPLHF
abundance: few; v_gene: TRBV18; d_gene: TRBD1; j_gene: TRBJ2-7; CDR3nt: TGTGCCAGCTCACCGGGACAGGTGGGCGAGCAGTACTTC; CDR3aa: CASSPGQVGEQYF